A selection of T cell receptor beta chains follows, all from one sample in a study of pediatric ulcerative colitis. Data came from immunoSEQ multiplex PCR; TCRdb stores just in-frame clones and leaves some out. This sample carries about 36,000 clones, roughly 80% of them seen once, and the ten largest clones take roughly 20%. The sample taken for sequencing was blood. Receptors were obtained from a girl aged 10 to 17 with moderate ulcerative colitis. CDR3s include the opening cysteine and the closing phenylalanine or tryptophan. Fields, in order: D gene, J gene, clone size, V gene, CDR3 DNA, CDR3 protein. The D gene is left open where the match is weak. Where a row states a size, it is once, few, many or the class of an expanded clone; other rows omit it.

>-|TRBJ2-1|-|TRBV4-2
TGTGCCAGCAGCCGCGGAACGAACAATGAGCAGTTCTTC
CASSRGTNNEQFF
>-|TRBJ2-2|-|TRBV7-2
TGTGCCATCCCGGGCAGTCGGGGCACCGGGGAGCTGTTTTTT
CAIPGSRGTGELFF
>TRBD1|TRBJ2-3|-|TRBV9
TGTGCCAGCGGGAGACAGGGAGAGAATACGCAGTATTTT
CASGRQGENTQYF
>TRBD2|TRBJ2-7|-|TRBV4-1
TGCGCCAGCAGCCAAGGGGGCGGGGGGGCCGTGGAGCAGTACTTC
CASSQGGGGAVEQYF
>-|TRBJ1-1|-|TRBV2
TGTGCCAGCACCGGGACTGAGAGGGCTGAAGCTTTCTTT
CASTGTERAEAFF
>-|TRBJ2-3|-|TRBV5-1
TGCGCCAGCAGCTTGGTGAGAGATACGCAGTATTTT
CASSLVRDTQYF
>-|TRBJ2-1|-|TRBV7-9
TGTGCCAGCAGCTCTGAACCGGACTACCTTGACGAGCAGTTCTTC
CASSSEPDYLDEQFF
>-|TRBJ2-1|few|TRBV7-2
TGTGCCAGCAGCTCGTACGGGACCTTCAAAACGGAGCAGTTCTTC
CASSSYGTFKTEQFF
>TRBD2|TRBJ2-4|-|TRBV25-1
TGTGCCAGCAGTGATGGAGGGAGGGACATTCAGTACTTC
CASSDGGRDIQYF
>-|TRBJ1-5|few|TRBV5-8
TGTGCCAGCAGCTTGCGGAATCAGCCCCAGCATTTT
CASSLRNQPQHF
>-|TRBJ2-2|-|TRBV14
TGTGCCAGCGCCCAGGGCCGGGGCTACACCGGGGAGCTGTTTTTT
CASAQGRGYTGELFF
>-|TRBJ1-1|-|TRBV5-5
TGTGCCAGCAGCCCCCAGCCGAACACTGAAGCTTTCTTT
CASSPQPNTEAFF
>TRBD1|TRBJ2-1|-|TRBV5-4
TGTGCCCCAGGGGGACAGGGGGCCTATGAGCAGTTCTTC
CAPGGQGAYEQFF
>TRBD2|TRBJ2-7|-|TRBV7-2
TGTGCCAGCAGCTTAGTAGCGGGAGTCCACGAGCAGTACTTC
CASSLVAGVHEQYF
>-|TRBJ2-3|-|TRBV5-1
TGCGCCAGCCGCCCCCTGGTTCAAGATACGCAGTATTTT
CASRPLVQDTQYF
>-|TRBJ2-4|once|TRBV10-3
TGTGCCATCAGTGAGGGGGGAACGGCCAAAAACATTCAGTACTTC
CAISEGGTAKNIQYF
>-|TRBJ1-6|few|TRBV6-4
TGTGCCAGCAGTGCGGGACTCAATTCACCCCTCCACTTT
CASSAGLNSPLHF
>-|TRBJ2-3|once|TRBV2
TGTGCCAGCAGGGGCCTAGTCATTAGCACAGATACGCAGTATTTT
CASRGLVISTDTQYF
>TRBD2|TRBJ2-1|-|TRBV7-8
TGTGCCAGCAGCCGGGCCATAGCGGGAGTTGCCTACAATGAGCAGTTCTTC
CASSRAIAGVAYNEQFF
>TRBD2|TRBJ2-7|-|TRBV7-9
TGTGCCAGCAGCCTGGGGACTAGCGGGAACCACGAGCAGTACTTC
CASSLGTSGNHEQYF
>-|TRBJ2-7|-|TRBV13
TGTGCCAGCAGCTTAGGAGGGATAAGGAACTACGAGCAGTACTTC
CASSLGGIRNYEQYF
>TRBD2|TRBJ2-7|-|TRBV9
TGTGCCAGCAGCGGACTAGCGGGAGGCTACGAGCAGTACTTC
CASSGLAGGYEQYF
>-|TRBJ1-2|-|TRBV5-6
TGTGCCAGCTTTCTCCGGGACGAACTGGATGGCTACACCTTC
CASFLRDELDGYTF
>TRBD1|TRBJ1-1|-|TRBV5-5
TGTGCCAGCAGCCCGTTGACAGGGTCGGTCACTGAAGCTTTCTTT
CASSPLTGSVTEAFF
>TRBD1|TRBJ1-3|-|TRBV30
TGTGCCTGGGCGGGTACAGGGGGCTCATTTGGAAACACCATATATTTT
CAWAGTGGSFGNTIYF
>-|TRBJ2-1|-|TRBV5-8
TGTGCCAGCAGCCTAACAGGGCAATCCTACAATGAGCAGTTCTTC
CASSLTGQSYNEQFF
>-|TRBJ2-5|-|TRBV29-1
TGCAGCGTTGTCGGTGTTGAAGAGACCCAGTACTTC
CSVVGVEETQYF
>-|TRBJ2-3|once|TRBV20-1
TGCAGTGCGGGGACAGATACGCAGTATTTT
CSAGTDTQYF
>-|TRBJ1-2|few|TRBV5-5
TGTGCCAGCAGCCTGCTGGCGGGCTACACCTTC
CASSLLAGYTF
>-|TRBJ1-2|-|TRBV2
TGTGCCAGCAGAGGGGGGGCCTTTTATGATGGCTACACCTTC
CASRGGAFYDGYTF
>TRBD1|TRBJ2-1|-|TRBV19
TGTGCCAGTAGTATGCGGGACAGGGGAAACAATGAGCAGTTCTTC
CASSMRDRGNNEQFF
>-|TRBJ2-5|few|TRBV10-1
TGCGCCAGCAGTGAGGACAGGCTCGGGGAGACCCAGTACTTC
CASSEDRLGETQYF
>TRBD1|TRBJ2-1|-|TRBV12-5
TGTGCTAGTACGTTGGGACAGGGGTCGTTCAATGAGCAGTTCTTC
CASTLGQGSFNEQFF
>-|TRBJ1-1|-|TRBV7-9
TGTGCCAGCAGCTTAGATCGGGTCCCAGGAGACACTGAAGCTTTCTTT
CASSLDRVPGDTEAFF
>-|TRBJ2-5|-|TRBV18
TGTGCCAGCTCACCACCGATGGGGCCGGAGACCCAGTACTTC
CASSPPMGPETQYF
>TRBD2|TRBJ2-7|once|TRBV28
TGTGCCAGCAGTGGTTCATCCGGCTCCGGGGGGTACGAGCAGTACTTC
CASSGSSGSGGYEQYF
>-|TRBJ1-1|-|TRBV6-5
TGTGCCAGCAGTTACTCCCCCCGAACTGAAGCTTTCTTT
CASSYSPRTEAFF